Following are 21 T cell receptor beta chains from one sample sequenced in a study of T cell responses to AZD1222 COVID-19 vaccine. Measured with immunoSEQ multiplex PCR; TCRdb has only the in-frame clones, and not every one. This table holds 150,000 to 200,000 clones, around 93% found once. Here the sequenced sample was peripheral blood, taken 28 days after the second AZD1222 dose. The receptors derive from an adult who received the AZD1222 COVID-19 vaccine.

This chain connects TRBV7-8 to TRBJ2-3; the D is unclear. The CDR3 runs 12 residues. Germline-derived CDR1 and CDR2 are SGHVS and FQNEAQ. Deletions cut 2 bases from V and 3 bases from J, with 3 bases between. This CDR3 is CASSLRTDTQYF. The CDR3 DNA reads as TGTGCCAGCAGCTTAAGGACAGATACGCAGTATTTT.

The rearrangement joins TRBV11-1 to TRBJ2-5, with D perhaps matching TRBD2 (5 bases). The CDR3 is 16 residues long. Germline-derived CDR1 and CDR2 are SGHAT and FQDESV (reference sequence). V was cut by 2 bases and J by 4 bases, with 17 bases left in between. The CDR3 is CASSLPWGGAGETQYF. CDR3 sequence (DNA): TGTGCCAGCAGCTTACCCTGGGGTGGCGCGGGAGAGACCCAGTACTTC.

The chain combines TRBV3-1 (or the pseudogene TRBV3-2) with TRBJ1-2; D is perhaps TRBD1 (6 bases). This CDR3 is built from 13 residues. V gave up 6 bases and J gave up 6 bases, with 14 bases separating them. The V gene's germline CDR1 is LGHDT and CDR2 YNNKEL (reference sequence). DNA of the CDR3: TGTGCCAGCAGTTCACGGGGGGGGCATGGCTACACCTTC. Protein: CASSSRGGHGYTF.

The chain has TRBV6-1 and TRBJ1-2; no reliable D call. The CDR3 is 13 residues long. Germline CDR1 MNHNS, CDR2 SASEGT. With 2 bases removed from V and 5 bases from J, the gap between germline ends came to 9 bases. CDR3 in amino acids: CASSENWGYGYTF. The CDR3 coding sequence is TGTGCCAGCAGTGAAAACTGGGGTTATGGCTACACCTTC.

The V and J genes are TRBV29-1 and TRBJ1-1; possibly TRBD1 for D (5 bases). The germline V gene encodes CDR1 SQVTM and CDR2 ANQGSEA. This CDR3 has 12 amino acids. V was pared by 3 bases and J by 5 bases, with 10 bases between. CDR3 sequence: CSVDSGWTEAFF. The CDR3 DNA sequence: TGCAGCGTTGACTCAGGGTGGACTGAAGCTTTCTTT.

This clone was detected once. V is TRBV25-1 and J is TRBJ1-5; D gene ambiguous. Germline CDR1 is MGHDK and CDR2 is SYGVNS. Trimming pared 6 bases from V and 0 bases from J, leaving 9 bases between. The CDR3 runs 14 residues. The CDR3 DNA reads TGTGCCAGCAGCCAGACCGGTAGCAATCAGCCCCAGCATTTT. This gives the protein CASSQTGSNQPQHF.

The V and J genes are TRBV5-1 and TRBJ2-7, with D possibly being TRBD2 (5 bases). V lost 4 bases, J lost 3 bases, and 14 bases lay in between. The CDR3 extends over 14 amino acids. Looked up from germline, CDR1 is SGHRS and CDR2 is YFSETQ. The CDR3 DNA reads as TGCGCCAGCAGCCTGAGCGGTGCGAGCTACGAGCAGTACTTC. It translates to CASSLSGASYEQYF.

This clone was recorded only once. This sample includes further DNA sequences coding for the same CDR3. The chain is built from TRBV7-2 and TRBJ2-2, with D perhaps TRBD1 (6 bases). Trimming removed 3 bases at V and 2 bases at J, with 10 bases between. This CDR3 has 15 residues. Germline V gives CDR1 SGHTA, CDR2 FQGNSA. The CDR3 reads CASSLAGANTGELFF. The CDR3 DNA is TGTGCCAGCAGCTTGGCAGGGGCCAACACCGGGGAGCTGTTTTTT.

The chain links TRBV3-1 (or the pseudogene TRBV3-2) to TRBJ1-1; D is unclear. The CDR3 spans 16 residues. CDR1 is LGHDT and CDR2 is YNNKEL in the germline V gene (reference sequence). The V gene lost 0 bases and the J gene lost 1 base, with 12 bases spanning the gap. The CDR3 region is CASSQDHVGSNTEAFF. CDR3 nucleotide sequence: TGTGCCAGCAGCCAAGATCATGTGGGATCGAACACTGAAGCTTTCTTT.

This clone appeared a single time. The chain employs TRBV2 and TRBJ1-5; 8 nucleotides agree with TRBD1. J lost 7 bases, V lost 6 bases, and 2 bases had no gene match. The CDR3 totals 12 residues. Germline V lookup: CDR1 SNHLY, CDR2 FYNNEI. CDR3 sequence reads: CASRDRAQPQHF. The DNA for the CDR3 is TGTGCCAGCAGGGACAGGGCACAGCCCCAGCATTTT.

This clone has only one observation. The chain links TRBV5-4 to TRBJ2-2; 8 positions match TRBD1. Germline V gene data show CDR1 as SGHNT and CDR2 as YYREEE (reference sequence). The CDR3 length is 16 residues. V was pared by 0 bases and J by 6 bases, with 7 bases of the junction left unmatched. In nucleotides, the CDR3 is TGTGCCAGCAGCTTGGGGACAGGGTGGGATGCCGGGGAGCTGTTTTTT. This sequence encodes CASSLGTGWDAGELFF.

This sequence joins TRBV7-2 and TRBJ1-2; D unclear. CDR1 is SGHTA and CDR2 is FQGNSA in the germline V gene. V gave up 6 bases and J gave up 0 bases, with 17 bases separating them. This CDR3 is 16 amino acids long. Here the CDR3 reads CASSYLGPRANYGYTF. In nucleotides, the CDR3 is TGTGCCAGCAGTTATTTGGGTCCACGAGCTAACTATGGCTACACCTTC. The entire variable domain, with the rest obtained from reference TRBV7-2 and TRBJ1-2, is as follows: GAGVSQSPSNKVTEKGKDVELRCDPISGHTALYWYRQSLGQGLEFLIYFQGNSAPDKSGLPSDRFSAERTGGSVSTLTIQRTQQEDSAVYLCASSYLGPRANYGYTFGSGTRLTVV.

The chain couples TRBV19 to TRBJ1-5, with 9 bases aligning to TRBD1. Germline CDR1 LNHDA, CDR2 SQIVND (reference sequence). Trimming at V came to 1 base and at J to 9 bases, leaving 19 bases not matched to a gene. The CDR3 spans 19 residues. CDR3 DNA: TGTGCCAGTAGTATAGGCTTTTGGGGACAGGGTGTATGGGTCTTGCCCCAGCATTTT. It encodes CASSIGFWGQGVWVLPQHF.

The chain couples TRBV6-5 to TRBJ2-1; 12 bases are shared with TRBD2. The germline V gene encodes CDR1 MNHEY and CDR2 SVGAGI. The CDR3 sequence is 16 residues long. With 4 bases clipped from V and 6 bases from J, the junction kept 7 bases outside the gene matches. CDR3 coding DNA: TGTGCCAGCAGTTTTCTAGCGGGGGGGGACGGCAATGAGCAGTTCTTC. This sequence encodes CASSFLAGGDGNEQFF.

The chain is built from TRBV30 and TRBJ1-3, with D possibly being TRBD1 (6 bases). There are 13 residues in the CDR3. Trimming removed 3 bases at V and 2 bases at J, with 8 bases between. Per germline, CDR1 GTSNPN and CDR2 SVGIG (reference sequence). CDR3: CAWSTGPGNTIYF. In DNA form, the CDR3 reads TGTGCCTGGAGCACAGGGCCTGGAAACACCATATATTTT.

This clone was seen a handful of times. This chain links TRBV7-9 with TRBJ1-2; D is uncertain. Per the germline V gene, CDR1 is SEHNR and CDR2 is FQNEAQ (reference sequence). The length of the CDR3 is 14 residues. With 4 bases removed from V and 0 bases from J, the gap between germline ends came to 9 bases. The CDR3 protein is CASSSSSTNYGYTF. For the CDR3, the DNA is TGTGCCAGCAGCTCCTCTTCGACTAACTATGGCTACACCTTC.

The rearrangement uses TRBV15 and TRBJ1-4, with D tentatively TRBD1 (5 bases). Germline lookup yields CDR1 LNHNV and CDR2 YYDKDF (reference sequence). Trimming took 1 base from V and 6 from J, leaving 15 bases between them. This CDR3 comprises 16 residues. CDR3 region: CATSRAGQATHEKLFF. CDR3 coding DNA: TGTGCCACCAGCAGAGCGGGGCAGGCAACCCATGAAAAACTGTTTTTT.

CDR3 loop: CASSEHNRLAGSTDTQYF. As DNA, the CDR3 is TGCGCCAGCAGTGAGCATAATCGGCTAGCGGGTAGCACAGATACGCAGTATTTT. J is TRBJ2-3 and V is TRBV10-1; TRBD2 matches at 8 bases. The germline CDR1 and CDR2 sequences are WNHNN and SYGVQD (reference sequence). CDR3 size: 18 residues. Trimming took 2 bases from V and 0 from J; bases not matched to a gene: 10.

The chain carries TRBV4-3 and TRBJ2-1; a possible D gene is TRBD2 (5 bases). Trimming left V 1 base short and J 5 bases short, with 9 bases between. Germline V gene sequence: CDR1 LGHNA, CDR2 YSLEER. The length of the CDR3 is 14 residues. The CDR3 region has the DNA TGCGCCAGCAGCCAAGTGGACTGGGACAATGAGCAGTTCTTC. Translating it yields CASSQVDWDNEQFF.

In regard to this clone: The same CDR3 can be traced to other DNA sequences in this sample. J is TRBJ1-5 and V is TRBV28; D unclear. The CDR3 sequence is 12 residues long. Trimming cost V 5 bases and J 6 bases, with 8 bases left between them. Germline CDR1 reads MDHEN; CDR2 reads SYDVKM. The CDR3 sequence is CASSPPGQPQHF. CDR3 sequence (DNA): TGTGCCAGCAGTCCCCCGGGTCAGCCCCAGCATTTT. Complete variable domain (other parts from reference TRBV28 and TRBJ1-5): DVKVTQSSRYLVKRTGEKVFLECVQDMDHENMFWYRQDPGLGLRLIYFSYDVKMKEKGDIPEGYSVSREKKERFSLILESASTNQTSMYLCASSPPGQPQHFGDGTRLSIL.

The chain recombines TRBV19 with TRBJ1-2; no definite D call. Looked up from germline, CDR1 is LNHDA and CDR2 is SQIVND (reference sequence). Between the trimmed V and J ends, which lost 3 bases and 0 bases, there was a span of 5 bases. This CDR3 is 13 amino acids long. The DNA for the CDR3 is TGTGCCAGTAGTATTTTGTCTAACTATGGCTACACCTTC. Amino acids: CASSILSNYGYTF.